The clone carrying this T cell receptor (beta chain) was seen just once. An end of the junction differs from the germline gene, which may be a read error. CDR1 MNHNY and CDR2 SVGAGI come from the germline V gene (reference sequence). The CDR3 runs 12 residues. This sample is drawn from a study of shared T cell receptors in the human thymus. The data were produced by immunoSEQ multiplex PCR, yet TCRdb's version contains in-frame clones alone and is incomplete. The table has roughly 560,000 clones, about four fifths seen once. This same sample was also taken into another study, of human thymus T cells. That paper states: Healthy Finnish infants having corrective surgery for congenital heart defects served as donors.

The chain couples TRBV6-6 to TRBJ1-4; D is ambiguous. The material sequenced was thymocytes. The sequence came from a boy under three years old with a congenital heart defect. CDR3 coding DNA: TGTGCCAGCAGTTACACTAAGGAAAAACTGTTTTTT. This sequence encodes CASSYTKEKLFF.